This TCR beta chain was profiled in a study of glioma-infiltrating T cells. Amplification of TCR alpha and beta CDR3 regions from RNA used iRepertoire nested multiplex PCR. TCRdb recomputed calls from the multiplex PCR reads with MiXCR, one row per CDR3 protein. This sample has about 180,000 distinct CDR3 sequences; roughly 45% occur once, and the top ten carry roughly 5.2%. CDR3 length: 14 amino acids. The V gene lost 1 base and the J gene lost 0 bases, with 4 bases spanning the gap. Sequenced material: glioma tissue, nonneoplastic brain tissue, or PBMCs (not recorded which). This sequence was found in a human donor with low-grade glioma or glioblastoma, undergoing nonglioma brain surgery, or in good health (not recorded which). The chain uses TRBV12-3 or TRBV12-4 and TRBJ1-5; D call uncertain. CDR3 coding DNA: TGTGCCAGCAGTTTAGATTATAGCAATCAGCCCCAGCATTTT. Translation: CASSLDYSNQPQHF.